This T cell receptor (beta chain) was sequenced in a study of PD-1 blockade in classical Hodgkin lymphoma. Study results and limitations: Why the repertoires differ is still unclear, perhaps disease activity or prior therapy. A reduction in baseline TCR diversity was reportedly seen in newly diagnosed patients relative to healthy donors.

Profiled with immunoSEQ multiplex PCR; TCRdb holds only in-frame clones, not every one. The table records tens of thousands of clones, approximately 90% of them present only once. Trimming removed 5 bases from V and 6 bases from J; junction bases left unmatched: 10. This CDR3 is built from 15 residues. Germline CDR1 is SNHLY and CDR2 is FYNNEI. Sample time point: newly diagnosed, previously untreated cHL patient sample. A comparison was provided by newly diagnosed, untreated classical Hodgkin lymphoma PBMCs. On this clone: As yet, its antigen is unknown.

The TCR originated in a human donor with classical Hodgkin lymphoma. Sequenced material: peripheral blood mononuclear cells (PBMCs). The chain has TRBV2 and TRBJ1-2, with TRBD1 matching 9 bases. The CDR3 is CASSHNRGRTHGYTF. The CDR3 nucleotides read TGTGCCAGCAGTCATAACAGGGGGCGAACCCATGGCTACACCTTC.